A single sample is the source of the 23 T cell receptor beta chains below, sequenced in a study of T cells expressing NK-cell markers. TCRdb re-called the 5' RACE reads; one entry per CDR3 protein, DNA not given. This sample contains roughly 150,000 distinct CDR3 sequences. Source material: blood T cells: a sorted CD56 or NKG2C T cell subset, CD4+ or CD8+ T cells, or bulk PBMC T cells (not recorded which). Receptors originate from a woman between 18 and 70 years old in good health.

The chain carries TRBV28 and TRBJ1-5. The CDR3 runs to 14 residues. Per germline, CDR1 MDHEN and CDR2 SYDVKM. CDR3 in amino acids: CASSFFSRHQPQHF.

V and J are TRBV15 and TRBJ2-3; TCRdb indicates TRBD1, and absent DNA this call remains unverified. The CDR3 has 16 residues. The V gene's germline CDR1 is LNHNV and CDR2 YYDKDF (reference sequence). The CDR3 sequence is CATSSEKTGLGDTQYF.

The chain employs TRBV10-2 and TRBJ1-1. The CDR3 has 16 residues. Germline CDR1 and CDR2: WSHSY and SAAADI. CDR3 in amino acids: CASRTDLQGGKTEAFF.

This chain connects TRBV12-3 or TRBV12-4 to TRBJ1-6; TCRdb outputs TRBD1, but without DNA this stays unchecked. The CDR3 runs 17 residues. The CDR3 region is CASSFLTGSSYNSPLHF.

The V and J genes are TRBV11-3 and TRBJ2-7; there is no DNA to check the TCRdb D call of TRBD1. CDR1 and CDR2 from the germline V gene are SGHNT and YENEEA. The CDR3 consists of 13 residues. The CDR3 sequence is CASSLNPEDEQYF.

The genes are TRBV28 and TRBJ2-7; TCRdb lists TRBD1, though no DNA is available to test this call. The CDR3 consists of 13 residues. Per germline, CDR1 MDHEN and CDR2 SYDVKM. CDR3 region: CASSRQGRYEQYF.

The V call is TRBV28, the J call TRBJ2-3; with no DNA, the TCRdb D assignment of TRBD1 cannot be verified. This CDR3 is 15 amino acids long. Germline values: CDR1 MDHEN, CDR2 SYDVKM. This CDR3 is CASSSGQGGADTQYF.

The chain carries TRBV10-3 and TRBJ2-5. The germline V gene has CDR1 ENHRY and CDR2 SYGVKD. This CDR3 region has 13 residues. Here the CDR3 reads CAISENVQETQYF.

This sequence joins TRBV5-1 and TRBJ2-2; the D call from TCRdb, TRBD1, cannot be confirmed without DNA. Germline V CDR1 and CDR2: SGHRS, YFSETQ. CDR3 size: 16 residues. CDR3: CASSLAVGGPAGELFF.

The rearrangement joins TRBV5-1 to TRBJ2-7. The CDR3 covers 12 residues. The germline V gene encodes CDR1 SGHRS and CDR2 YFSETQ. The CDR3 loop reads CASSLIANEQYF.

The chain links TRBV4-1 to TRBJ1-4; with no DNA, the TCRdb D assignment of TRBD1 cannot be verified. Germline loops: CDR1 MGHRA, CDR2 YSYEKL. This CDR3 is 15 amino acids long. CDR3 region: CASSQPGQGIGKLFF.

The rearrangement links TRBV12-3 or TRBV12-4 to TRBJ1-5. This CDR3 is built from 12 residues. CDR3 protein: CATSRPNQPQHF.

This chain joins TRBV5-8 and TRBJ1-4; the TRBD1 assignment by TCRdb is unverifiable without DNA. From germline, CDR1 is SGHTS and CDR2 YDEGEE. The CDR3 has 14 amino acids. This chain's CDR3 is CASGLLGAYEKLFF.

The gene calls are TRBV12-3 or TRBV12-4 and TRBJ2-2; TCRdb proposes TRBD1, but this gene call is untestable without DNA. The CDR3 has 13 amino acids. The CDR3 here is CASSLRPGGELFF.

The rearrangement uses TRBV11-2 and TRBJ2-3. Germline CDR1 is SGHAT and CDR2 is FQNNGV. The CDR3 is 17 residues long. This chain's CDR3 is CASSLDGVTTSTDTQYF. Combining the CDR3 with reference TRBV11-2 and TRBJ2-3 gives the whole variable domain EAGVAQSPRYKIIEKRQSVAFWCNPISGHATLYWYQQILGQGPKLLIQFQNNGVVDDSQLPKDRFSAERLKGVDSTLKIQPAKLEDSAVYLCASSLDGVTTSTDTQYFGPGTRLTVL.

The V and J genes are TRBV9 and TRBJ1-4; TCRdb indicates TRBD1, and absent DNA this call remains unverified. The CDR3 consists of 15 residues. In germline, CDR1 is SGDLS, CDR2 YYNGEE. The CDR3: CASSPPGAEGEKLFF.

The V gene is TRBV4-1, the J gene TRBJ1-1. The CDR3 spans 14 residues. CDR1 and CDR2 from the germline V gene are MGHRA and YSYEKL. CDR3 residues: CASSQKDGPTEAFF.

This rearrangement joins TRBV27 to TRBJ1-2; no DNA is available, so the TRBD1 call from TCRdb remains unchecked. This CDR3 is built from 13 residues. Germline V CDR1 and CDR2: MNHEY, SMNVEV (reference sequence). CDR3 amino acids: CASTPTVGYGYTF.

V gene TRBV6-1 combines with J gene TRBJ1-4; checking the TCRdb D call of TRBD1 is not possible without DNA. The CDR3 has 16 residues. Germline lookup yields CDR1 MNHNS and CDR2 SASEGT. The CDR3: CASSEIRAATNEKLFF.

The rearrangement joins TRBV20-1 to TRBJ1-1. The CDR3 totals 12 residues. Looked up from germline, CDR1 is DFQATT and CDR2 is SNEGSKA (reference sequence). This CDR3 reads CSARVRETEAFF.

This chain links TRBV15 with TRBJ1-2. Per germline, CDR1 LNHNV and CDR2 YYDKDF (reference sequence). CDR3 length: 15 amino acids. CDR3 in amino acids: CATSRPSRLNYGYTF. Combining the CDR3 with reference TRBV15 and TRBJ1-2 gives the whole variable domain DAMVIQNPRYQVTQFGKPVTLSCSQTLNHNVMYWYQQKSSQAPKLLFHYYDKDFNNEADTPDNFQSRRPNTSFCFLDIRSPGLGDTAMYLCATSRPSRLNYGYTFGSGTRLTVV.

The chain combines TRBV15 with TRBJ2-1; TCRdb designates TRBD1, a call that cannot be tested without DNA. The germline gives CDR1 LNHNV, CDR2 YYDKDF (reference sequence). This CDR3 spans 16 amino acids. The CDR3 sequence is CATSTLAGAPTDEQFF.

The chain combines TRBV2 with TRBJ1-5. The CDR3 consists of 15 residues. Germline lookup yields CDR1 SNHLY and CDR2 FYNNEI. This CDR3 is CASSPEVASGQPQHF.